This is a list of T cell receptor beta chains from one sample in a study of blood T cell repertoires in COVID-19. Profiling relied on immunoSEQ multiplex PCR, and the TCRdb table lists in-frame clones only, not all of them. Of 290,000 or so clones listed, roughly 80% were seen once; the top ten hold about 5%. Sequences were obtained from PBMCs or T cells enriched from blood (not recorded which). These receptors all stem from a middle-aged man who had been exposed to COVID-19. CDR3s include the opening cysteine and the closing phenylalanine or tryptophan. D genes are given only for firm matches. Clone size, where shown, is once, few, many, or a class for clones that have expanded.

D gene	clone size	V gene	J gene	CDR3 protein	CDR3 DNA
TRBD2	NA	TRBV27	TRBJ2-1	CASTLLTSGSLLYNEQFF	TGTGCCAGCACCCTGCTGACTAGCGGTTCTTTGCTCTACAATGAGCAGTTCTTC
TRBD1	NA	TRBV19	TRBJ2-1	CASSSNRDRGRDEQFF	TGTGCCAGTAGTAGCAACCGGGACAGGGGGCGAGATGAGCAGTTCTTC
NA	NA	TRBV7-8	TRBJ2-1	CASSLVSVANNEQFF	TGTGCCAGCAGCTTAGTTTCGGTTGCGAACAATGAGCAGTTCTTC
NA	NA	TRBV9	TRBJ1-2	CASSVYGDYGYTF	TGTGCCAGCAGCGTATATGGAGACTATGGCTACACCTTC
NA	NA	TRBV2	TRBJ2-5	CASTRAEEETQYF	TGTGCCAGCACCCGCGCGGAAGAAGAGACCCAGTACTTC
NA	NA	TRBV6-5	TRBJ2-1	CASRGLPSYNEQFF	TGTGCCAGCAGGGGACTCCCGTCCTACAATGAGCAGTTCTTC
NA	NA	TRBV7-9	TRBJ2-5	CASANLAQQETQYF	TGTGCCAGCGCCAACTTAGCCCAACAAGAGACCCAGTACTTC
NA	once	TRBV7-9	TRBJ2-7	CASSYTTPTGEQYF	TGTGCCAGCAGCTATACTACCCCAACGGGGGAGCAGTACTTC
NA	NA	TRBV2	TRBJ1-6	CASSVGQSHSPLHF	TGTGCCAGCAGTGTTGGACAGTCCCATTCACCCCTCCACTTT
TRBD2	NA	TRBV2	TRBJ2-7	CASMAPGGYEQYF	TGTGCCAGCATGGCACCGGGGGGCTACGAGCAGTACTTC
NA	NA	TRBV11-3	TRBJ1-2	CASSPPGGSYYGYTF	TGTGCCAGCAGCCCCCCGGGTGGGAGTTACTATGGCTACACCTTC
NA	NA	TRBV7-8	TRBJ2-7	CASTQWGLYEQYF	TGTGCCAGCACCCAGTGGGGCCTCTACGAGCAGTACTTC
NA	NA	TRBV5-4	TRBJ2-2	CASSPSRSAGELFF	TGTGCCAGCAGCCCAAGTCGGAGTGCCGGGGAGCTGTTTTTT
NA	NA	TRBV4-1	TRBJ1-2	CASSQPQGWDGYTF	TGCGCCAGCAGCCAGCCACAGGGATGGGATGGCTACACCTTC
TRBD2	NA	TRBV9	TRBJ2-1	CASSVQLASYNEQFF	TGTGCCAGCAGCGTCCAACTAGCGTCATACAATGAGCAGTTCTTC
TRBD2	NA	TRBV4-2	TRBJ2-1	CASSLRVSGRGDNEQFF	TGTGCCAGCTCCCTTCGGGTCAGCGGGAGGGGTGACAATGAGCAGTTCTTC
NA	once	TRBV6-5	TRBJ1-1	CASSKTMGRNTEAFF	TGTGCCAGCAGTAAAACCATGGGGCGGAACACTGAAGCTTTCTTT
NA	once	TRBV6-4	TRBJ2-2	CASSEGSGMGNTGELFF	TGTGCCAGCAGTGAAGGCTCGGGGATGGGAAACACCGGGGAGCTGTTTTTT
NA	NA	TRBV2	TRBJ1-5	CASSDEVLGLSQPQHF	TGTGCCAGCAGTGATGAGGTACTAGGTCTGTCTCAGCCCCAGCATTTT
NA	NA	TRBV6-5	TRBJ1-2	CASRATADSYGYTF	TGTGCCAGCAGGGCGACAGCCGATTCCTATGGCTACACCTTC
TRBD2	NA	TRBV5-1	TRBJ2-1	CASSSKLAGGPNEQFF	TGCGCCAGCAGCTCCAAGCTAGCGGGAGGGCCTAATGAGCAGTTCTTC
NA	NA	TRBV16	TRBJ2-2	CASSLGTGELFF	TGTGCCAGCAGCCTCGGTACCGGGGAGCTGTTTTTT
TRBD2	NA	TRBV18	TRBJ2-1	CASSPKILAGENEQFF	TGTGCCAGCTCACCAAAGATCCTAGCGGGAGAAAATGAGCAGTTCTTC
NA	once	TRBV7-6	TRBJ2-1	CASSLGLLPPYVNEQFF	TGTGCCAGCAGCTTAGGCTTACTTCCCCCCTACGTCAATGAGCAGTTCTTC
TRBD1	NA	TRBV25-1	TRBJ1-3	CASSQQGSSGNTIYF	TGTGCCAGCAGCCAACAGGGGAGCTCTGGAAACACCATATATTTT
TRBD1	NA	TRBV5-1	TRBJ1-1	CASRTGATSVTEAFF	TGCGCCAGCAGGACAGGGGCGACATCCGTTACTGAAGCTTTCTTT
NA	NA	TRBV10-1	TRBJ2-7	CASSEINRPYEQYF	TGCGCCAGCAGTGAGATTAACAGGCCCTACGAGCAGTACTTC
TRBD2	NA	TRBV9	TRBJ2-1	CASSVTGTSGMLSSYNEQFF	TGTGCCAGCAGCGTCACCGGGACTAGCGGGATGCTGAGCTCCTACAATGAGCAGTTCTTC
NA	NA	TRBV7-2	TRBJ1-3	CASSPNGSGNTIYF	TGTGCCAGCAGCCCTAACGGCTCTGGAAACACCATATATTTT
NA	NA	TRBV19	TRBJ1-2	CASSINRLSGSYGYTF	TGTGCCAGTAGTATTAATAGACTTAGTGGCAGCTATGGCTACACCTTC
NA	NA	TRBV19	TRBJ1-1	CASSKGPGPGVSEAFF	TGTGCCAGTAGTAAGGGGCCGGGACCGGGGGTGTCTGAAGCTTTCTTT
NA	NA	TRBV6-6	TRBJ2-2	CASSDRTENTGELFF	TGTGCCAGCAGTGACCGGACAGAGAACACCGGGGAGCTGTTTTTT
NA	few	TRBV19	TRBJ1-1	CASSIGGGKAFF	TGTGCCAGTAGTATTGGCGGGGGTAAAGCTTTCTTT
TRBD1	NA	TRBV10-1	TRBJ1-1	CASSESGTVKNTEAFF	TGCGCCAGCAGTGAGTCCGGGACAGTGAAAAACACTGAAGCTTTCTTT
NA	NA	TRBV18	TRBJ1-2	CASSPDTQGYYGYTF	TGTGCCAGCTCACCTGATACACAGGGCTACTATGGCTACACCTTC
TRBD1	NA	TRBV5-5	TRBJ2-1	CASSWKTGGEQFF	TGTGCCAGCAGCTGGAAGACAGGGGGTGAGCAGTTCTTC
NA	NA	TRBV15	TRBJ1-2	CATSRDKRANYGYTF	TGTGCCACCAGCAGAGACAAGAGAGCTAACTATGGCTACACCTTC
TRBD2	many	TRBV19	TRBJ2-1	CASSILDSSGNSEQFF	TGTGCCAGTAGTATTTTAGATTCTAGCGGGAATTCGGAGCAGTTCTTC
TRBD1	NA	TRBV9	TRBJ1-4	CASSVQDRAPSEKLFF	TGTGCCAGCAGCGTACAGGACAGGGCCCCGAGTGAAAAACTGTTTTTT
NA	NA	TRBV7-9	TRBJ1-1	CASSYSSMNTEAFF	TGTGCCAGCAGCTACAGCAGTATGAACACTGAAGCTTTCTTT
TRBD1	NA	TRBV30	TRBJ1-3	CAWSGTGALFSGNTIYF	TGTGCCTGGAGTGGGACAGGTGCCCTTTTCTCTGGAAACACCATATATTTT
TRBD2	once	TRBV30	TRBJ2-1	CAWSLATSGYNEQFF	TGTGCCTGGTCGTTGGCGACTAGCGGATACAATGAGCAGTTCTTC
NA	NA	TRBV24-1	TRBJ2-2	CATSPRGSTGELFF	TGTGCCACCAGTCCCCGGGGAAGCACCGGGGAGCTGTTTTTT
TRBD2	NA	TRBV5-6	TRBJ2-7	CASRAGLKYEQYF	TGTGCCAGCAGAGCGGGACTAAAGTACGAGCAGTACTTC
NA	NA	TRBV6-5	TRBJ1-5	CASSYRTADQPQHF	TGTGCCAGCAGTTACCGGACAGCGGATCAGCCCCAGCATTTT
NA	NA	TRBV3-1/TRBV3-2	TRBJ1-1	CASSQPPGDTEAFF	TGTGCCAGCAGCCAACCTCCCGGGGACACTGAAGCTTTCTTT
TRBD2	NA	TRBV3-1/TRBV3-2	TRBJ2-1	CASSDGGLAGGSGQFF	TGTGCCAGCAGCGATGGAGGACTAGCGGGAGGTTCAGGGCAGTTCTTC
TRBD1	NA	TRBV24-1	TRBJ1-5	CATQGAGNQPQHF	TGTGCCACCCAGGGGGCCGGCAATCAGCCCCAGCATTTT
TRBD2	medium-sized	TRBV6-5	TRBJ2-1	CASSYLADYNEQFF	TGTGCCAGCAGTTACCTAGCGGACTACAATGAGCAGTTCTTC
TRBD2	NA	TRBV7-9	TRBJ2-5	CASSLALAGGPRETQYF	TGTGCCAGCAGCTTAGCGTTAGCGGGAGGGCCAAGAGAGACCCAGTACTTC
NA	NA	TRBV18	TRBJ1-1	CASSPSEVTEAFF	TGTGCCAGCTCACCCTCAGAGGTCACTGAAGCTTTCTTT
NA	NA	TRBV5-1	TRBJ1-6	CASSLGDNNSPLHF	TGCGCCAGCAGCTTGGGTGACAACAATTCACCCCTCCACTTT
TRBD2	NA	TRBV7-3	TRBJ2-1	CASSSRTSGSGRNNEQFF	TGTGCCAGCAGCTCTAGGACTAGCGGGAGCGGTCGCAACAATGAGCAGTTCTTC